This T cell receptor (beta chain) was recorded in a study of cytomegalovirus exposure and HLA in healthy donors. Study outcomes and limitations: A later analysis showed TCR association rates differing by HLA locus, peaking at DRB1 and lowest at HLA-C. An ancestry cluster, one associated with Asian ancestry, reportedly showed fewer N-insertions than the approximately 700-donor mean in a later analysis.

As for this clone: Its antigen remains unidentified.

The study ran its PCR with 60 Vbeta and 13 Jbeta primers. Source study methods: Per a later analysis, the number of unique TCR beta chains was approximately 73 million, of which about 11 million were shared. The repertoire was sequenced with immunoSEQ multiplex PCR; TCRdb's copy has only in-frame clones and lacks some. V and J calls and clone size are given by that table; D and trimming were obtained from the DNA. The data show 100,000 to 120,000 clones, with about 13% seen just once and 15% to 20% held by the top ten. Trimming removed 7 bases at V and 0 bases at J, with 11 bases between. The CDR3 consists of 14 residues. Germline values: CDR1 SEHNR, CDR2 FQNEAQ (reference sequence).

The sequenced sample consisted of PBMCs. This receptor was identified in a man aged 40-55 years in good health and CMV-seropositive. This rearrangement joins TRBV7-9 to TRBJ2-3; D possibly corresponds to TRBD2 (6 bases). CDR3 coding DNA: TGTGCCAGCACCCCGGGACTTAGCACAGATACGCAGTATTTT. As protein: CASTPGLSTDTQYF. Looking up the rest from reference TRBV7-9 and TRBJ2-3 gives the full variable domain: DTGVSQNPRHKITKRGQNVTFRCDPISEHNRLYWYRQTLGQGPEFLTYFQNEAQLEKSRLLSDRFSAERPKGSFSTLEIQRTEQGDSAMYLCASTPGLSTDTQYFGPGTRLTVL.